This T cell receptor beta chain was recorded in a study of shared clonotypes between healthy human individuals. The V end lost 1 base, the J end lost 3 bases, and 12 bases lay between the germline ends. Looked up from germline, CDR1 is SGHNT and CDR2 is YENEEA. The CDR3 extends over 15 amino acids. Assay used: immunoSEQ multiplex PCR; TCRdb lists only in-frame clones, some missing. Among about 1.1 million clones listed, about 80% were seen once. The receptor was derived from a young man in good health. Some clones in this sample may be carry-over from other donors' samples. Input material: memory CD4+ T cells from PBMCs. Subset described: CD45RA-negative fraction. V gene TRBV11-3 combines with J gene TRBJ2-5; D call uncertain. The CDR3 loop reads CASSLGIGLEETQYF. The DNA for the CDR3 is TGTGCCAGCAGCTTAGGGATCGGGTTGGAAGAGACCCAGTACTTC. Full variable domain (rest looked up from reference TRBV11-3 and TRBJ2-5): EAGVVQSPRYKIIEKKQPVAFWCNPISGHNTLYWYLQNLGQGPELLIRYENEEAVDDSQLPKDRFSAERLKGVDSTLKIQPAELGDSAVYLCASSLGIGLEETQYFGPGTRLLVL.